This T cell receptor (beta chain) was captured in a study of identical twins. TCRdb reprocessed the 5' RACE reads via MiXCR and lists one record per CDR3 protein. The table records approximately 500,000 distinct CDR3 sequences, 20% to 30% of them present only once. Healthy Caucasian donors formed the entire cohort. Germline trimming cut 2 bases from V and 0 bases from J; bases unmatched to any gene: 5. The length of the CDR3 is 16 residues. Per germline, CDR1 KGHSH and CDR2 LQKENI. Study-level points and caveats: While abundant cord blood beta clonotypes carried fewer insertions, memory repertoires showed no such pattern.

This clonotype was counted many times. What it recognizes is unknown. The sample was also linked to a second study, of T cells expressing NK-cell markers.

This TCR was sampled from a woman between 18 and 30 years old in good health. Sequencing was done on a sample of CD4+ T cells sorted from blood. The V gene is TRBV18, the J gene TRBJ1-1; TRBD1 matches at 8 bases. In nucleotides, the CDR3 is TGTGCCAGCTCACCATTACAGGGGGTATTGAACACTGAAGCTTTCTTT. The encoded protein is CASSPLQGVLNTEAFF.